This T cell receptor (beta chain) emerged from a study of PD-L1 blockade in urothelial cancer (dated by TCRdb to between 2016 and 2019). Background on the whole study: All patients started therapy in about 2014 and received atezolizumab 1,200 mg intravenously every 3 weeks. About 85% of the roughly 29 patients were identified as males with urothelial cancer of bladder origin, and a prior smoking history was reported by 18 of 29 patients. An ECOG performance status of 0 or 1 was recorded for the patients, and 0 to 3 prior chemotherapy regimens had been received by the patients. Blood samples were analyzed 3 weeks after the start of treatment (second dose) and 6 weeks after the start of treatment. Blood samples yielded a median of around 150,000 T cells and around 80,000 unique TCRs, with median clonality about 0.08. An exploratory multi-omic analysis was conducted of the somatic, immune and clinical correlates of response to PD-L1 blockade with atezolizumab in urothelial cancer. Pretreatment tumor samples, along with matched peripheral blood serially collected before and after atezolizumab treatment, were subjected to TCR sequencing. Durable clinical benefit was defined as a progression-free survival longer than 6 months, and TCR features were additionally tested against progression-free survival and overall survival. Whole exome sequencing and RNA sequencing of pretreatment tumors were performed alongside TCR sequencing in the same patients. Roughly 10 patients reached durable clinical benefit, while fewer than 25 patients did not. Pretreatment blood TCR-seq was available for fewer than 30 patients, at least one posttreatment blood collection was obtained for 24 patients, and tumor TCR-seq was available for 24 patients. Points the paper makes about the study in general: A pretreatment peripheral blood TCR clonality below the median was linked to improved progression-free and overall survival. Greater expansion of tumor-associated TCR clones in peripheral blood 3 weeks after the start of treatment was observed in patients with durable benefit (n of about 20, p = 0.022). Small sample size (n ≈ 29) and many exploratory analyses mean the results are intended to be hypothesis-generating.

Reading the label with the study, this specimen's time point is: pretreatment peripheral blood. A cohort of about 30 patients with locally advanced or metastatic urothelial carcinoma, treated at Memorial Sloan Kettering on a trial protocol, was included. Peripheral blood mononuclear cells were collected pretreatment and during treatment, at between 1 and 8 total time points per patient. The Qiagen DNeasy Blood extraction kit was used to purify genomic DNA from total PBMCs and from tumor samples. PBMCs were collected pretreatment and during treatment, and were isolated and stored as previously described. Synthetic TCR analog templates were spiked into each PCR to estimate absolute template abundance from read counts. Using the immunoSEQ assay, TCRbeta CDR3 regions were amplified from genomic DNA with bias-controlled V and J gene primers. Sequencing of rearranged TCRbeta segments was done at approximately 20X coverage. Processing in the source paper ran as follows. Sequencing errors were corrected by clustering, and CDR3s were annotated against IMGT so that V, D and J genes could be assigned. Only productive TCRbeta rearrangements were used in downstream analyses, excluding out-of-frame or stop-codon sequences. To compute clonality, Shannon entropy was normalized by the log of the number of unique productive sequences and then subtracted from one. Fisher's exact test with Benjamini-Hochberg correction, using a cutoff of adjusted p below 0.01, was how clones that differed between time points or between blood and tumor were identified. The clones in this table, taken by TCRdb from immuneACCESS, are in-frame only. Not every clone is retained; where verified, under half of the shortfall comes from an unresolved V gene, and the cause of the rest is unknown. That table is the source of V, J and clone size, and D and trimming were worked out from the DNA. For this sample there are tens of thousands of clones; approximately 87% appear just once. The ten top clones hold approximately 4.5% of the sample.

Turning to this clone: The target of this receptor is not known. Base qualities are not recorded, but no much larger clone differs from it by a single base.

The source of this sequence is a man in his 70s with urothelial cancer. This specimen consisted of PBMCs, obtained around atezolizumab (anti-PD-L1) treatment.

The bases are TGCAGCGCCCGTGGGGGACAGGGGAGAATCCAAGAGACCCAGTACTTC. Translated, this gives CSARGGQGRIQETQYF. The chain is made from TRBV29-1 and TRBJ2-5; TRBD1 lines up with 10 middle nucleotides. The germline V gene gives CDR1 as SQVTM and CDR2 as ANQGSEA. Here V drops 7 bases and J drops 1 base, and the junction holds 12 bases not matched to any gene. Including the terminal cysteine and phenylalanine, the CDR3 comprises 16 residues. This entry keeps only the CDR3 DNA: 48 bases, framed from base 1.